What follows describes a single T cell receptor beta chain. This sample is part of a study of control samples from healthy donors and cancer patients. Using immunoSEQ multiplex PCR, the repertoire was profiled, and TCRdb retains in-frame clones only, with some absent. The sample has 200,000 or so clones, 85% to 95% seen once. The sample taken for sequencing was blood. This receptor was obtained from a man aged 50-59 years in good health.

DNA of the CDR3: TGTGCCGATTCCGGGACAGGGAGTGAAAAACTGTTTTTT. Translation: CADSGTGSEKLFF. The J gene is TRBJ1-4, the V gene TRBV2; TRBD1 agrees at 9 bases. Germline values: CDR1 SNHLY, CDR2 FYNNEI. The trim removed 11 bases at V and 7 bases at J, leaving 8 bases unmatched. The CDR3 spans 13 residues.